This T cell receptor (beta chain) was sequenced during a study of PD-L1 blockade in urothelial cancer. Study-level background: Patients' prior chemotherapy regimens numbered 0 to 3. A median blood sample held approximately 140,000 T cells and approximately 84,000 unique TCRs.

Trimming stripped 4 bases from V and 0 bases from J, with 22 bases between. This CDR3 contains 18 residues. CDR1 and CDR2 from the germline V gene are SGHTA and FQGNSA. Regarding time point: peripheral blood 6 weeks after treatment start. Each individual provided 1 to 8 samples (taken pretreatment and on-treatment). Clones were sequenced by immunoSEQ multiplex PCR, and TCRdb holds only the in-frame ones, with some missing. This table holds 35,000 to 40,000 clones, 86% found once. The sequenced sample was PBMCs, obtained around atezolizumab (anti-PD-L1) treatment. The rearrangement uses TRBV7-2 and TRBJ2-7; D possibly corresponds to TRBD1 (6 bases). The sequence came from a man between 60 and 75 years old with urothelial cancer. In nucleotides, the CDR3 is TGTGCCAGCAGCTCACAGGGAACTACTTCCTTGAGCTCCTACGAGCAGTACTTC. Translation: CASSSQGTTSLSSYEQYF.